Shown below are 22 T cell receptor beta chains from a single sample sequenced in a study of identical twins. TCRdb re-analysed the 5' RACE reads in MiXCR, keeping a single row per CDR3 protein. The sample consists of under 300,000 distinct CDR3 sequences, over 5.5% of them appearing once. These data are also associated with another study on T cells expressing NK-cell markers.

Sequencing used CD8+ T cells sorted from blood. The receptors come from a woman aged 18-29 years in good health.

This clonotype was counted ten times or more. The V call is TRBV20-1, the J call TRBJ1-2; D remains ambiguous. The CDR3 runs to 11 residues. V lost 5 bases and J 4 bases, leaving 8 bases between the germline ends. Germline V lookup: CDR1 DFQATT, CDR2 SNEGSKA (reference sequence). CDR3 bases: TGCAGTGCTCCCGGACTCTATGGCTACACCTTC. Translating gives CSAPGLYGYTF.

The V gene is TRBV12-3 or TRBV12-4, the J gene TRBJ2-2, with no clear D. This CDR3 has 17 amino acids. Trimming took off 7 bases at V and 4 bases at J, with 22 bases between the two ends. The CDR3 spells CASTTRVETWPTGELFF. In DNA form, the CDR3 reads TGTGCCAGCACCACACGTGTTGAGACATGGCCCACCGGGGAGCTGTTTTTT.

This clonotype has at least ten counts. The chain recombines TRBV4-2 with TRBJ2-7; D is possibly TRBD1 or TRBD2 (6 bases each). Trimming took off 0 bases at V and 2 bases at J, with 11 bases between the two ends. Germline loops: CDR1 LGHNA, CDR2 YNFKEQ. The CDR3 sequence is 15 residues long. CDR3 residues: CASSQDSGAPYEQYF. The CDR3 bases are TGTGCCAGCAGCCAAGATTCGGGGGCGCCCTACGAGCAGTACTTC.

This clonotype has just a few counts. The CDR3 here is CASSPNRGEEIDTQYF. Here the CDR3 DNA reads TGTGCCAGCAGCCCAAACAGGGGTGAAGAAATAGATACGCAGTATTTT. The rearrangement links TRBV11-2 to TRBJ2-3; TRBD1 matches at 7 bases. The CDR3 sequence is 16 residues long. After removal of 5 bases from V and 5 bases from J, the junction contained 13 bases not matched to a gene. Germline V gene lookup returns CDR1 SGHAT and CDR2 FQNNGV.

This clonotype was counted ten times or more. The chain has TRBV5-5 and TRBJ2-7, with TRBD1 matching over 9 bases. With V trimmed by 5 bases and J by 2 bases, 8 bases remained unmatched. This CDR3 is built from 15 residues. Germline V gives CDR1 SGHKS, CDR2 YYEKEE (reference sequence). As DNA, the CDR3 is TGTGCCAGCAGTTCGGACAGGGGCCCTACCTACGAGCAGTACTTC. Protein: CASSSDRGPTYEQYF.

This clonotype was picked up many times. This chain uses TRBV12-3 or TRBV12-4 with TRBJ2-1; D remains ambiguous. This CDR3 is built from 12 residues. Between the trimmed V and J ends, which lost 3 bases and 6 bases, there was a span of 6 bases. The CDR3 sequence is CASSLMGNEQFF. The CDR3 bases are TGTGCCAGCAGTTTGATGGGCAATGAGCAGTTCTTC.

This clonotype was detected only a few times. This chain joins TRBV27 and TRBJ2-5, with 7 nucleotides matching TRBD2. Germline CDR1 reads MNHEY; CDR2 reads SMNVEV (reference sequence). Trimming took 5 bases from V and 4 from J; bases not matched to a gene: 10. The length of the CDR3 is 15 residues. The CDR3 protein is CASSLYAGEGETQYF. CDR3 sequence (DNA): TGTGCCAGCAGTCTCTACGCGGGGGAGGGAGAGACCCAGTACTTC.

In DNA, the CDR3 is TGTGCCAGCAGTCGACGGGCAGCGAACACCGGGGAGCTGTTTTTT. Amino acid sequence: CASSRRAANTGELFF. The genes are TRBV12-3 or TRBV12-4 and TRBJ2-2; no firm D call. The CDR3 length is 15 residues. V lost 5 bases to trimming and J lost 0 bases, with 10 bases between them.

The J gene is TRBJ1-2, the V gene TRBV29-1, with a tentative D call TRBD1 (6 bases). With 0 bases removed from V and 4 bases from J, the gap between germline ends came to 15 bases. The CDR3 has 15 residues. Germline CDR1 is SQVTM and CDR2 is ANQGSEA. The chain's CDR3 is CSVEDEGQGIYGYTF. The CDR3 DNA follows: TGCAGCGTTGAAGATGAGGGGCAGGGGATCTATGGCTACACCTTC.

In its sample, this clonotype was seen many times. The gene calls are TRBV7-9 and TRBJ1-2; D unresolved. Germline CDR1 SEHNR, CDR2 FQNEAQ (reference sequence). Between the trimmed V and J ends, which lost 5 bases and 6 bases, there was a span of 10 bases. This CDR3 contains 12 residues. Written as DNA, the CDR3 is TGTGCCAGCAGCCAACCCCGCGATGGCTACACCTTC. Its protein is CASSQPRDGYTF.

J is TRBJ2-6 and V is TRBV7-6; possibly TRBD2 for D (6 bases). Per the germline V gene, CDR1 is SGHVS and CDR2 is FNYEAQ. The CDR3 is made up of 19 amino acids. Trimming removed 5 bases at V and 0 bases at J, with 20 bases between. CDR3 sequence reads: CASSIGPGTQPSGANVLTF. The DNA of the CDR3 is TGTGCCAGCAGCATAGGTCCCGGGACTCAACCCTCTGGGGCCAACGTCCTGACTTTC. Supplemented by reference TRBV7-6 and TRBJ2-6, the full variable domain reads GAGVSQSPRYKVTKRGQDVALRCDPISGHVSLYWYRQALGQGPEFLTYFNYEAQQDKSGLPNDRFSAERPEGSISTLTIQRTEQRDSAMYRCASSIGPGTQPSGANVLTFGAGSRLTVL.

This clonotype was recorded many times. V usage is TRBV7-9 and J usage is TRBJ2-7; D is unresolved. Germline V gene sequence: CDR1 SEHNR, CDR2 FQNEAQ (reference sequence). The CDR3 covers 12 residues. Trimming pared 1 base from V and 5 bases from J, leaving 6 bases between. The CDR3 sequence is CASSLGSDEQYF. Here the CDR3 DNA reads TGTGCCAGCAGCTTAGGATCCGACGAGCAGTACTTC.

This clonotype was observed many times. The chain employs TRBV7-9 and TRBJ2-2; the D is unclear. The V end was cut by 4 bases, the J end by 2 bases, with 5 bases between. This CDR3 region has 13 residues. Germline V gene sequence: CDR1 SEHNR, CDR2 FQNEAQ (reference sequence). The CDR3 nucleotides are TGTGCCAGCAGCTCGATAAACACCGGGGAGCTGTTTTTT. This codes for CASSSINTGELFF.

DNA of the CDR3: TGTGCCAGCGGGCGGAAGGACGAGCAGTACTTC. This codes for CASGRKDEQYF. The V call is TRBV6-1, the J call TRBJ2-7, with no clear D. The V gene lost 8 bases and the J gene lost 5 bases, with 10 bases spanning the gap. This CDR3 region has 11 residues. Germline CDR1 reads MNHNS; CDR2 reads SASEGT.

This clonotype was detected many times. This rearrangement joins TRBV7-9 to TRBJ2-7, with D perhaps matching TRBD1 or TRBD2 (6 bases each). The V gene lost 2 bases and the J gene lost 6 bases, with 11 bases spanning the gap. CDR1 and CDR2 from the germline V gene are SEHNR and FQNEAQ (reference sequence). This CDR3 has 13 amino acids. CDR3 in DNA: TGTGCCAGCAGCTTATCGGGGGCGGGCGAGCAGTACTTC. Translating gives CASSLSGAGEQYF.

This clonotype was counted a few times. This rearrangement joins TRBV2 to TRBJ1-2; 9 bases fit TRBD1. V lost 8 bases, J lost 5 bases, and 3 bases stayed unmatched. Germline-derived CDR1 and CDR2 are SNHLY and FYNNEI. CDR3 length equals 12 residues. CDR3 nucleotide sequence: TGTGCCAGCCCCGGGACAGGGTATGGCTACACCTTC. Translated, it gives CASPGTGYGYTF. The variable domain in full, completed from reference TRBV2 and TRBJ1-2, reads EPEVTQTPSHQVTQMGQEVILRCVPISNHLYFYWYRQILGQKVEFLVSFYNNEISEKSEIFDDQFSVERPDGSNFTLKIRSTKLEDSAMYFCASPGTGYGYTFGSGTRLTVV.

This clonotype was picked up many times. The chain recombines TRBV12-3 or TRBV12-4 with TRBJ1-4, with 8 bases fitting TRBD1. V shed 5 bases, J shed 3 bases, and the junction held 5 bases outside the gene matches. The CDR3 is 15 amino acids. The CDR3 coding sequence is TGTGCCAGCAGTCCACAGGGGGAGCCTAATGAAAAACTGTTTTTT. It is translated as CASSPQGEPNEKLFF.

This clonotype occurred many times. The CDR3 DNA reads as TGTGCCAGCATCGGCCTGTACAATGAGCAGTTCTTC. It encodes CASIGLYNEQFF. The chain joins TRBV12-3 or TRBV12-4 to TRBJ2-1, with unresolved D. The ends were cut back, 7 bases at V and 4 bases at J, with 8 bases in the middle. The CDR3 has 12 amino acids.

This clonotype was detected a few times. The chain's CDR3 is CASSLVDELRGGPPYEQYF. CDR3 DNA sequence: TGTGCCAGCAGCTTAGTAGATGAGCTCCGGGGGGGACCGCCCTACGAGCAGTACTTC. This chain links TRBV7-8 with TRBJ2-7, with TRBD2 matching over 8 bases. CDR1 and CDR2 (germline): SGHVS, FQNEAQ. CDR3 length equals 19 residues. V gave up 1 base and J gave up 2 bases; unmatched junction bases: 16.

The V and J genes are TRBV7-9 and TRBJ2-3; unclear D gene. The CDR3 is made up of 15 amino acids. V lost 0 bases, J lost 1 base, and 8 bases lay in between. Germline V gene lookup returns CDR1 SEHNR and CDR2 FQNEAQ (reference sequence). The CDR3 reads CASSLAGSGTDTQYF. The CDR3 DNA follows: TGTGCCAGCAGCTTAGCGGGCAGTGGCACAGATACGCAGTATTTT.

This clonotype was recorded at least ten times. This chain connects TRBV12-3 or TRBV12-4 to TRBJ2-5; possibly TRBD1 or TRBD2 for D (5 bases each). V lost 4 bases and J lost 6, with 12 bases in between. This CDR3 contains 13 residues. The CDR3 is CASSSMGVQTQYF. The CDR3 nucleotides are TGTGCCAGCAGTTCAATGGGGGTACAGACCCAGTACTTC.

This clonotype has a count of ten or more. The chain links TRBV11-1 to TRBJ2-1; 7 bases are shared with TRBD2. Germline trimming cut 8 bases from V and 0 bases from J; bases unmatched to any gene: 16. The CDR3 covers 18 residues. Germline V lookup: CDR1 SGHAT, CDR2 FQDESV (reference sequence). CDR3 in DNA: TGTGCCAGCGAGGGGAGCGGGGACCGCCGAAGCTCCTACAATGAGCAGTTCTTC. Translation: CASEGSGDRRSSYNEQFF.